These T cell receptor beta chains were read from a single sample in a study of T-cell memory formation after mild COVID-19. TCRdb reanalysed the 5' RACE reads using MiXCR and keeps one entry per CDR3 protein. Found here are 450,000 to 650,000 distinct CDR3 sequences, approximately 21% of them singletons; the top ten hold around 8.4%. Input material: PBMCs or a T cell subset sorted from them (not recorded which). The receptors were gathered from an adult woman who had mild COVID-19 (a few samples of this study predate the infection). Cell type and time point are not known. CDR3s include the opening cysteine and the closing phenylalanine or tryptophan. The D gene is left open where the match is weak. Size values are once, few and many counts, or a class for expanded clones, and some rows have none.

J,V,size,D,CDR3,DNA
TRBJ1-1,TRBV7-2,NA,NA,CASSPPRGGQTEAFF,TGTGCCAGCAGTCCACCCCGCGGGGGGCAAACTGAAGCTTTCTTT
TRBJ2-1,TRBV6-5,few,TRBD2,CASSYSAGESYNEQFF,TGTGCCAGCAGTTACTCGGCGGGAGAGTCCTACAATGAGCAGTTCTTC
TRBJ2-7,TRBV5-5,many,NA,CASSAITTGRGEQYF,TGTGCCAGCAGCGCGATAACGACAGGGCGGGGCGAGCAGTACTTC
TRBJ2-7,TRBV7-8,NA,NA,CASSSPSGVQYF,TGTGCCAGCAGCTCCCCCTCCGGGGTGCAGTACTTC
TRBJ2-7,TRBV7-2,few,TRBD2,CASSPKSGLAATYEQYF,TGTGCCAGCAGCCCAAAATCGGGACTAGCGGCCACCTACGAGCAGTACTTC
TRBJ1-1,TRBV7-6,few,TRBD1,CASSPGQMLNTEAFF,TGTGCCAGCAGCCCGGGACAGATGCTGAACACTGAAGCTTTCTTT
TRBJ2-3,TRBV7-9,few,TRBD1,CASSRGQGGDTQYF,TGTGCCAGCAGTAGAGGACAGGGGGGAGATACGCAGTATTTT
TRBJ2-7,TRBV4-1,once,NA,CASSQDGGSYEQYF,TGCGCCAGCAGCCAAGATGGGGGCTCCTACGAGCAGTACTTC
TRBJ2-7,TRBV5-1,NA,NA,CASSGRGPYEQYF,TGCGCCAGCAGCGGCCGAGGGCCCTACGAGCAGTACTTC
TRBJ2-7,TRBV6-5,NA,NA,CASSLTRGSDEQYF,TGTGCCAGCAGCCTCACTCGGGGGTCGGACGAGCAGTACTTC
TRBJ1-2,TRBV20-1,NA,NA,CSARDSGLGTLTANYGYTF,TGCAGTGCTAGAGATTCGGGTTTAGGGACACTAACTGCTAACTATGGCTACACCTTC
TRBJ1-4,TRBV5-5,few,NA,CASSLVEKLFF,TGTGCCAGCAGCTTGGTTGAAAAACTGTTTTTT
TRBJ2-1,TRBV23-1,NA,NA,CASSQSVQVPNEQFF,TGCGCCAGCAGTCAATCGGTACAGGTCCCCAATGAGCAGTTCTTC
TRBJ1-1,TRBV7-2,NA,NA,CASSGGYTEAFF,TGTGCCAGCAGTGGGGGGTACACTGAAGCTTTCTTT
TRBJ1-1,TRBV7-6,NA,NA,CAIPDPGPDTEAFF,TGTGCCATTCCAGACCCCGGACCAGACACTGAAGCTTTCTTT
TRBJ2-2,TRBV7-9,NA,TRBD1,CASRGSWTGPNTGELFF,TGTGCCAGCCGCGGTTCTTGGACAGGCCCGAACACCGGGGAGCTGTTTTTT
TRBJ1-2,TRBV7-8,few,NA,CASSLPDTGTYGYTF,TGTGCCAGCAGCTTACCCGATACAGGGACGTATGGCTACACCTTC
TRBJ1-2,TRBV20-1,NA,NA,CSAIGQVGNGYTF,TGCAGTGCTATTGGACAAGTCGGAAATGGCTACACCTTC
TRBJ2-1,TRBV20-1,NA,TRBD1,CSARALGDRSNEQFF,TGCAGTGCTAGAGCCCTAGGGGACAGGAGCAATGAGCAGTTCTTC
TRBJ2-5,TRBV7-2,many,NA,CASSFGLGTQETQYF,TGTGCCAGCAGCTTTGGGTTAGGAACCCAAGAGACCCAGTACTTC
TRBJ1-5,TRBV5-1,NA,NA,CASSLDGGLGQPQHF,TGCGCCAGCAGCTTGGATGGAGGGCTGGGTCAGCCCCAGCATTTT
TRBJ2-3,TRBV7-2,NA,TRBD2,CASSFYRTSGRRTDTQYF,TGTGCCAGCAGCTTTTATAGGACTAGCGGGAGACGCACAGATACGCAGTATTTT
TRBJ2-1,TRBV5-8,NA,NA,CASSFRAFF,TGTGCCAGCAGCTTCCGGGCGTTCTTC
TRBJ2-7,TRBV11-2,NA,NA,CASSLGGGGPYEQYF,TGTGCCAGCAGCTTAGGTGGCGGCGGTCCCTACGAGCAGTACTTC
TRBJ2-5,TRBV25-1,NA,TRBD1,CASSEDRAGETQYF,TGTGCCAGCAGTGAGGACAGGGCGGGAGAGACCCAGTACTTC